This entry is about one T cell receptor (beta chain). Its antigen target is currently unknown. Nothing much larger sits one base from this clone, and base qualities are not available. For this chain, trimming is 0 bases at the V end and 5 bases at the J end, and the number of junction bases without a gene match is 5. The CDR3 spans 16 residues, from the cysteine through the phenylalanine. The retained sequence is limited to the CDR3, 48 bases, with the frame set at the first base. Reading the germline V gene gives CDR1 SGHDT and CDR2 YYEEEE. This entry is derived from a study of cytomegalovirus exposure and HLA in healthy donors (TCRdb year 2017). Some background on the complete study: According to a later analysis, the approximately 120 validation repertoires were produced on the same platform as the 666 repertoires of the first cohort. The study was designed to test whether signatures of past pathogen exposure could be identified by cataloging public T cell receptors. In addition to the first cohort of 500 to 850 subjects, a separate validation cohort of approximately 130 different subjects was used. To predict cytomegalovirus infection status, the study brought together high-throughput TCR immunosequencing, statistical association of individual TCRs with disease status, and machine learning.

The donors belonged to the validation cohort of over a hundred subjects, which was separate from the roughly 670-subject first cohort. Study-level results and caveats: A later analysis had no HLA typing for the validation cohort, so co-occurrence there was scored across all 120 repertoires. The classifier was reported to diagnose cytomegalovirus status with high specificity and sensitivity in both the original cohort and the validation cohort. In vitro tests confirmed that a few of the cytomegalovirus-associated TCR beta chains recognize cytomegalovirus antigens. The authors suggested that the approach could potentially be generalized to other disease states and immunological phenotypes. The study gave a list of some 150 TCR beta chains associated with cytomegalovirus. While some public TCRs were present in many individuals, most TCR sequences turned up only very rarely across donors. In a later analysis, TCRs clustered in the first cohort were found to also tend to co-occur in the 120 validation repertoires, with approximately 95% of cluster scores above 0.

Library preparation was by the immunoSEQ multiplex PCR assay. The study's processing was this. To diagnose cytomegalovirus status from the catalog of TCR beta chain sequences, a statistical classification framework was built. TCRdb took over this immuneACCESS table, retaining in-frame rearrangements with V and J assigned. Such tables are incomplete; in checked studies, under half of the missing clones stem from an unresolved V gene, and the remainder is unexplained. V and J calls and clone size are those listed in that table; D and trimming were worked out from the DNA. The sample table lists some 200,000 clones, more than 75% of them with a count of one. Of the sample, more than 5.5% falls within the top ten clones.

This clonotype was obtained from a man younger than 45 in good health and CMV-seropositive. Sequenced material: PBMCs. Here the chain combines TRBV5-6 and TRBJ2-7, with 13 central nucleotides matching TRBD2. CDR3 sequence: CASSLATSGGANEQYF. The DNA sequence is given as TGTGCCAGCAGCTTGGCTACTAGCGGGGGGGCGAACGAGCAGTACTTC. Beyond the CDR3, the reference TRBV5-6 and TRBJ2-7 genes provide the residues; the full variable domain reads: DAGVTQSPTHLIKTRGQQVTLRCSPKSGHDTVSWYQQALGQGPQFIFQYYEEEERQRGNFPDRFSGHQFPNYSSELNVNALLLGDSALYLCASSLATSGGANEQYFGPGTRLTVT.